These T cell receptor beta chains were read from a single sample in a study of human T cells and chemical hapten exposure. Each CDR3 protein is one row after TCRdb ran MiXCR on the RACE reads. The table includes about 360,000 distinct CDR3 sequences, roughly 6.9% detected once. The source was whole blood, collected in connection with sensitization to the hapten diphenylcyclopropenone (DPC). These receptors were taken from a woman younger than 35 with alopecia areata. Some clones in this sample may be carry-over from other donors' samples. The CDR3 runs from the conserved cysteine through the conserved F or W. A D gene is named only where the DNA matches it firmly. Expanded clones get a size class; other rows say once, few or many, or leave the size out.

TRBV6-4	.	TRBJ1-2	.	CASSDSNTGTYYGYTF	TGTGCCAGCAGTGACTCAAACACCGGGACTTACTATGGCTACACCTTC
TRBV7-2	TRBD2	TRBJ2-1	.	CASSLPNSGGGPLF	TGTGCCAGCAGCTTACCCAACTCTGGCGGGGGTCCCCTCTTC
TRBV12-3/TRBV12-4	TRBD1	TRBJ2-6	.	CASSPTGQGVSGANVLTF	TGTGCCAGCAGTCCCACGGGACAGGGGGTCTCTGGGGCCAACGTCCTGACTTTC
TRBV10-3	TRBD1	TRBJ2-2	few	CAINTGQGNTGELFF	TGTGCCATCAATACGGGACAGGGGAACACCGGGGAGCTGTTTTTT
TRBV28	.	TRBJ1-5	.	CASSLGGGNYNQPQHF	TGTGCCAGCAGTTTAGGGGGCGGGAATTACAATCAGCCCCAGCATTTT
TRBV20-1	.	TRBJ2-2	few	CSALRGPMSAGELFF	TGCAGTGCCCTGAGGGGCCCCATGAGTGCCGGGGAGCTGTTTTTT
TRBV27	.	TRBJ2-7	.	CASSLNEGYEQYF	TGTGCCAGCAGTTTAAATGAGGGCTACGAGCAGTACTTC
TRBV5-6	TRBD2	TRBJ2-7	many	CASSFRLAGGAPAYEQYF	TGTGCCAGCAGCTTTCGACTAGCGGGGGGTGCCCCGGCCTACGAGCAGTACTTC
TRBV10-3	TRBD1	TRBJ2-7	.	CAISEPRDSSYEQYF	TGTGCCATCAGTGAGCCCCGGGACAGCTCCTACGAGCAGTACTTC
TRBV19	.	TRBJ1-6	many	CASSIEGANSPLHF	TGTGCCAGTAGTATAGAAGGTGCCAATTCACCCCTCCACTTT
TRBV6-2/TRBV6-3	.	TRBJ1-2	few	CASSSGPGNGYTF	TGTGCCAGCAGCTCGGGTCCAGGGAACGGCTACACCTTC
TRBV12-3/TRBV12-4	TRBD1	TRBJ1-4	.	CASSMSNRGEKLFF	TGTGCCAGCAGCATGTCCAACAGGGGTGAAAAACTGTTTTTT
TRBV11-1	.	TRBJ2-3	few	CASLGGATDTQYF	TGTGCCAGCCTGGGAGGCGCGACGGATACGCAGTATTTT
TRBV5-5	TRBD1	TRBJ1-6	.	CASSPRPQGVSPLHF	TGTGCCAGCAGCCCAAGACCCCAGGGGGTCTCACCCCTCCACTTT
TRBV6-5	TRBD2	TRBJ2-3	few	CASSYEFGLAGGTDTQYF	TGTGCCAGCAGTTACGAATTCGGACTAGCGGGGGGGACAGATACGCAGTATTTT
TRBV2	TRBD1	TRBJ1-6	.	CASSGDSSPLHF	TGTGCCAGCAGTGGGGACAGTTCACCCCTCCACTTT
TRBV5-7	TRBD2	TRBJ2-5	.	CASSLDPGLAHQETQYF	TGTGCCAGCAGCTTGGATCCCGGACTAGCACACCAAGAGACCCAGTACTTC
TRBV3-1	.	TRBJ1-1	.	CASTTGTANTEAFF	TGTGCCAGCACTACCGGGACGGCGAACACTGAAGCTTTCTTT
TRBV6-1	.	TRBJ2-3	.	CASSEWIGGDTQYF	TGTGCCAGCAGTGAGTGGATTGGGGGGGATACGCAGTATTTT
TRBV15	.	TRBJ2-5	.	CATSREGGAQETQYF	TGTGCCACCAGCAGAGAAGGGGGGGCACAAGAGACCCAGTACTTC
TRBV4-3	TRBD2	TRBJ2-1	few	CASSQVIQTGGPYNEQFF	TGCGCCAGCAGCCAAGTAATTCAGACGGGGGGTCCCTACAATGAGCAGTTCTTC
TRBV4-3	.	TRBJ2-3	many	CASSQDGGRRDTQYF	TGCGCCAGCAGCCAAGATGGTGGCAGGAGGGATACGCAGTATTTT
TRBV4-3	TRBD2	TRBJ2-1	few	CASSQRLAGEGNEQFF	TGCGCCAGCAGCCAACGGCTAGCGGGGGAGGGGAATGAGCAGTTCTTC
TRBV11-3	.	TRBJ1-1	many	CASSLDNSPEAFF	TGTGCCAGCAGCTTAGATAATAGTCCTGAAGCTTTCTTT
TRBV6-2/TRBV6-3	.	TRBJ1-1	.	CASSYSERVEAFF	TGTGCCAGCAGTTACTCGGAGAGAGTTGAAGCTTTCTTT
TRBV7-6	.	TRBJ1-1	many	CASSLNSGTEAFF	TGTGCCAGCAGCTTAAACTCAGGGACGGAAGCTTTCTTT
TRBV6-5	.	TRBJ2-1	many	CASSVDSQTYNEQFF	TGTGCCAGCAGTGTCGACAGCCAAACCTACAATGAGCAGTTCTTC
TRBV6-2/TRBV6-3	.	TRBJ1-1	many	CASSSPLGDGTEAFF	TGTGCCAGCAGCTCTCCCTTGGGGGATGGGACTGAAGCTTTCTTT
TRBV20-1	.	TRBJ1-1	.	CSARPDRDTEAFF	TGCAGTGCTAGACCCGACAGAGACACTGAAGCTTTCTTT
TRBV10-3	TRBD2	TRBJ2-7	.	CATAGGPDEQYF	TGTGCCACAGCGGGGGGGCCAGACGAGCAGTACTTC
TRBV4-2	TRBD2	TRBJ2-3	many	CASSQSLAGGLRADTQYF	TGTGCCAGCAGCCAATCACTAGCGGGGGGCCTCCGCGCAGATACGCAGTATTTT
TRBV25-1	TRBD1	TRBJ2-5	many	CASSDPGQAQETQYF	TGTGCCAGCAGTGATCCGGGACAGGCTCAAGAGACCCAGTACTTC
TRBV9	TRBD1	TRBJ1-3	many	CASSAGQDIAGNTIYF	TGTGCCAGCAGCGCCGGACAGGATATAGCCGGAAACACCATATATTTT
TRBV30	.	TRBJ1-2	.	CAWSVLDVPIGGYTF	TGTGCCTGGAGTGTACTCGACGTGCCTATTGGGGGCTACACCTTC
TRBV5-5	TRBD2	TRBJ2-7	many	CASSLVIGTSGGSSYEQYF	TGTGCCAGCAGCTTGGTAATCGGGACTAGCGGGGGTTCATCCTACGAGCAGTACTTC
TRBV28	TRBD1	TRBJ1-5	many	CASRQGNSNQPQHF	TGTGCCAGCCGACAGGGAAATAGCAATCAGCCCCAGCATTTT
TRBV12-3/TRBV12-4	.	TRBJ1-1	many	CASKRWDTEAFF	TGTGCCAGCAAACGTTGGGACACTGAAGCTTTCTTT
TRBV7-8	.	TRBJ1-5	many	CASSLQDSNQPQHF	TGTGCCAGCAGCTTACAGGATAGCAATCAGCCCCAGCATTTT
TRBV20-1	TRBD2	TRBJ2-1	few	CSARRSGGDYNEQFF	TGCAGTGCTAGGCGCAGCGGGGGGGACTACAATGAGCAGTTCTTC
TRBV29-1	.	TRBJ1-1	few	CSGKDRYTDTEAFF	TGCAGCGGAAAGGACAGATACACTGACACTGAAGCTTTCTTT
TRBV11-2	TRBD2	TRBJ2-1	.	CASRRLAGDRYNEQFF	TGTGCCAGCAGGAGACTAGCGGGGGATAGGTACAATGAGCAGTTCTTC
TRBV12-5	TRBD2	TRBJ2-1	many	CASGLVVTSGGHNEQFF	TGTGCTAGTGGTTTGGTCGTTACTAGCGGGGGCCACAATGAGCAGTTCTTC
TRBV3-1	.	TRBJ2-3	many	CASFQAIEADTQYF	TGTGCCAGCTTCCAAGCAATCGAAGCAGATACGCAGTATTTT
TRBV6-2/TRBV6-3	TRBD2	TRBJ2-1	many	CASSLTSGGYNEQFF	TGTGCCAGCAGTCTTACTAGCGGGGGTTACAATGAGCAGTTCTTC
TRBV7-9	TRBD1	TRBJ1-6	.	CASSKITGASPLHF	TGTGCCAGCAGCAAGATTACAGGGGCTTCACCCCTCCACTTT